Included here is one T cell receptor (beta chain) sequence, with context. Its cognate antigen is unknown. This specimen comes from a study of T cells in localized non-small cell lung cancer. Profiling relied on immunoSEQ multiplex PCR, and the TCRdb table lists in-frame clones only, not all of them. The sample lists around 69,000 clones; almost 90% were seen once. Study-level results: The study linked higher blood T cell density to longer overall survival. Adjacent uninvolved lung had the highest clonality, suggesting focused antigen responses.

The V and J ends lost 5 bases and 14 bases respectively, with 18 bases between them. CDR1 is DFQATT and CDR2 is SNEGSKA in the germline V gene (reference sequence). The CDR3 extends over 11 amino acids. The chain employs TRBV20-1 and TRBJ1-2; possibly TRBD1 for D (5 bases). The material sequenced was peripheral blood, taken before any cancer treatment. The receptor comes from a woman aged 40-69 years with stage I lung adenocarcinoma. CDR3 nucleotides: TGCAGTGCTTACCTGACAGCCTTGGTAACCTTC. The encoded protein is CSAYLTALVTF.